This T cell receptor beta chain is from a study of shared T cell receptors in the human thymus (dated by TCRdb to about 2021). Background for the entire study: The study investigated the way shared, self-reactive T-cell receptor alpha chains are produced in the human thymus.

The CDR3 contains 16 residues, cysteine and phenylalanine counted. Of all the DNA, just the CDR3 is kept, 48 bases in frame from base 1. Germline trimming amounts to 5 bases on V and 7 bases on J, with 13 as the count of junction bases outside the gene matches. Sequences SGHRS (CDR1) and YFSETQ (CDR2) are obtained from the germline V gene. As concerns this clone: Its specific antigen is unknown. No base-level quality is on record; no much larger clone is a single base apart.

Library preparation used the immunoSEQ multiplex PCR assay. Entries here come from immuneACCESS through TCRdb and include only in-frame sequences with V and J called. Some clones fail to appear in such tables; in the studies checked, an unresolved V gene covers under half of the shortfall, and the cause of the remainder is unknown. The sample table holds 550,000 to 800,000 clones, of which over 75% were seen once. The ten largest clones add up to about 0.011% of the sample. This same sample was also taken into another study, of human thymus T cells. The second paper states: The donors were immunologically healthy infants in Finland who had open corrective cardiac surgery for congenital heart defects. Thymus tissue was collected as surgical resects that were removed during corrective cardiac surgery. Biased V and J gene segment usage appeared to be present in both thymic and peripheral blood repertoires. The related research found that thymic TCR repertoires overlapped highly between unrelated individuals. The study used under 10 infant thymus samples plus four related peripheral blood samples to characterize TCR alpha and beta repertoires. Donor ages ranged from about 7 to 244 days, and the cohort comprised six male and two female infants. Thymocytes were freed from the tissue by mechanical means and kept at -70 degrees C as pellets of about 9-33 million cells. A QIAsymphony instrument was used to extract genomic DNA from frozen cell pellets. The immunoSEQ multiplex PCR assay was used to amplify the TCRB and TCRAD loci from a standardized amount of quality-controlled genomic DNA. The amplicons spanned the V(D)J region and were long enough to cover the CDR3 and allow V and J genes to be identified. The amplicons were sequenced on an Illumina platform via the commercial immunoSEQ service. Primer bias and sequencing errors were corrected as previously described, and TCRAD and TCRB definitions were based on the IMGT database. Repertoires were analysed with immunoSEQ Analyzer 3.0 and VDJTools, covering basic statistics, V/J segment usage, diversity estimates, rarefaction and pairwise overlap. Chao1, ChaoE, Efron-Thisted, Shannon and inverse Simpson indices were used to estimate diversity, which was also estimated on datasets down-sampled to the smallest sample. For repertoire overlap, CDR3 nucleotide sequence, V gene and J gene had to match strictly, and clustering was done by Jaccard-based multidimensional scaling. On average, roughly 810,000 unique TCRB clonotypes were obtained from thymus samples, compared with 80,000 to 85,000 from blood samples.

Material for sequencing was thymocytes. The receptor chain draws on TRBV5-1 and TRBJ2-1, with 9 bases in between that match TRBD2. The TCR was taken from a girl in the first two years of life with a congenital heart defect. Donor details come from another sample of the same person, matched by shared clones. The DNA reads as follows: TGCGCCAGCAGTTTGAGAGCGGCGGGGGGGAAAAATGAGCAGTTCTTC. This encodes CASSLRAAGGKNEQFF.